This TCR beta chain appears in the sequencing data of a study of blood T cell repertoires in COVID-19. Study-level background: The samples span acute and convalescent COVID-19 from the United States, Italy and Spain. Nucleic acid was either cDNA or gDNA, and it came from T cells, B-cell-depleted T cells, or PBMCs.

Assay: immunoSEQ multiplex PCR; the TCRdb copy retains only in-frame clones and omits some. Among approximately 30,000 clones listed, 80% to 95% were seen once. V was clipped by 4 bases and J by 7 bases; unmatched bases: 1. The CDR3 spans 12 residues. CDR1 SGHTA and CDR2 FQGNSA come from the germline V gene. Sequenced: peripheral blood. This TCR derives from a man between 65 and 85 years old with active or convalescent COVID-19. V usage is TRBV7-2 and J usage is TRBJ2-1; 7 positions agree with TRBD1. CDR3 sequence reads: CASSSQGNEQFF. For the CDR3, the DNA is TGTGCCAGCAGCTCACAGGGGAATGAGCAGTTCTTC. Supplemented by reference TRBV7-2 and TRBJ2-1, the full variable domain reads GAGVSQSPSNKVTEKGKDVELRCDPISGHTALYWYRQSLGQGLEFLIYFQGNSAPDKSGLPSDRFSAERTGGSVSTLTIQRTQQEDSAVYLCASSSQGNEQFFGPGTRLTVL.